This record concerns one TCR beta chain sequence. J was trimmed by 8 bases and V by 6 bases; bases with no gene match: 9. This CDR3 comprises 15 residues. The germline CDR1 and CDR2 sequences are MDHEN and SYDVKM. It was with a sample-barcoded 5' primer and a J-beta primer mix that a second PCR of about 6 to 11 cycles was run. In TCRdb, the 5' RACE reads were re-called with MiXCR into one record per CDR3 protein. The sample lists under 1 million distinct CDR3 sequences, around 45% seen once, with about a fifth in the top ten. These data originate in a study of blood T cells in healthy people across ages.

The material sequenced was blood. This sequence originates from a man aged 55 to 70 in good health. This chain joins TRBV28 and TRBJ2-1; the match to TRBD2 covers 11 bases. The CDR3 loop reads CASRLAGGPIDEQFF. The CDR3 region has the DNA TGTGCCAGCAGATTAGCGGGGGGGCCCATCGATGAGCAGTTCTTC.